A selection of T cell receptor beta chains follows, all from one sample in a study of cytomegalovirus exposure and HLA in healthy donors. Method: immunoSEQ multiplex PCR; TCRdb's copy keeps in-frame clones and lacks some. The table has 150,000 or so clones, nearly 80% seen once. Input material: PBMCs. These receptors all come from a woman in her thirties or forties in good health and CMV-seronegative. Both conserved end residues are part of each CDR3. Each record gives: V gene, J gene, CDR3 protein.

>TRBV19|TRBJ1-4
CASRRGLTNEKLFF
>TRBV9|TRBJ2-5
CASSAPGGRQETQYF
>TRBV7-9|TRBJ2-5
CASSRTSALQETQYF
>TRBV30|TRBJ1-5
CAWRPGRDQPQHF
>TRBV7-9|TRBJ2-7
CSSSLASGYLREQYF
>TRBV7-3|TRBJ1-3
CASSPGPDRGIYF
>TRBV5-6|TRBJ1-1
CASSWVRDTEAFF
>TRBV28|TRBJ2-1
CASRRPGVTYNEQFF
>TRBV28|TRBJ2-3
CASTPTGTSMTDTQYF
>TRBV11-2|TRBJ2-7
CASSLGSTGEFPYEQYF
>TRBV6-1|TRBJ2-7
CASSGATGTEQYF
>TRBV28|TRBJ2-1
CASSFSTGLAFF
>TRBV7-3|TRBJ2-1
CASSSRASGDNEQFF
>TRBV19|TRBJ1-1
CASSSTGGRTEAFF
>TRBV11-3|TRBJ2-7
CASSSHRTSPYEQYF
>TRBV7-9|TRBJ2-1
CASSLSQRTGFYNEQFF
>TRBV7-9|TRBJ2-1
CSSSLGGSEQFF
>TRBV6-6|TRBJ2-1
CASSYSGTGYNEQFF
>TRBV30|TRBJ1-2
CAWSAGGVAYGYTF
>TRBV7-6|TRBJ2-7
CASSLSPLVGTYEQYF
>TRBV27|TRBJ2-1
CASTDLAGPYNEQFF
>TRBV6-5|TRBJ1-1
CASSLLPGASTEAFF
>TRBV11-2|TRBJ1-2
CASSLQTGDGYTF
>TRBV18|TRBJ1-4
CASSPVLGGLIGWANEKLFF
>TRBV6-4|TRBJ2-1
CASSDGAGPLREQFF
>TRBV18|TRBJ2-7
CASNGGNYEQYF